The text below deals with one T cell receptor beta chain. Its antigen is still unknown. Data came from immunoSEQ multiplex PCR; TCRdb stores just in-frame clones and leaves some out. The sample yields about 140,000 clones, about 90% seen once. Germline V gives CDR1 LNHDA, CDR2 SQIVND (reference sequence). The V and J ends lost 6 bases and 5 bases, in that order; junction bases with no gene match: 13. This CDR3 spans 16 amino acids. This sample was taken from a study of T cell responses to AZD1222 COVID-19 vaccine. Notes on the study in general: Donors were mostly white British, more females; clonal diversity possibly underestimated. CD4 TCRs linked to vaccination spanned spike, dominating at 160-218 and 743-854.

The origin of this receptor is an adult in good health. The sample here was peripheral blood, taken on day 0 of AZD1222 vaccination. The V and J genes are TRBV19 and TRBJ2-5, with 9 bases aligning to TRBD1. The CDR3 DNA reads as TGTGCCAGTAGCCTCGTTCTACAGGGGGCTAGGGAGACCCAGTACTTC. Translation: CASSLVLQGARETQYF.